This T cell receptor beta chain was observed in a study of quantifying T cell responses using KT2 cells. On the study more broadly: TCR alpha and beta constant-region primers primed reverse transcription of RNA. Points from the study as a whole: Very high KT2 spike-in numbers caused saturation in KT2 sequence detection.

A single-stranded UMI oligo with SP2 sequence was ligated to cDNA 3' ends. The first PCR ran around 4 cycles with an equimolar RC1.1 and RC1.2 beta primer mix. TCRdb itself ran the UMI-ligation and nested PCR reads through MiXCR, one entry per CDR3 protein. The sample contains fewer than 50,000 distinct CDR3 sequences, around 10% of which appear only once. This clonotype was detected only a few times. No antigen is known for it. CDR1 and CDR2 from the germline V gene are ENHRY and SYGVKD. Trimming took 0 bases from V and 5 from J, leaving 5 bases between them. The CDR3 extends over 12 amino acids. The chain recombines TRBV10-3 with TRBJ2-7; no firm D call. The sample was PBMCs spiked with cells of the T cell clone KT2. This receptor was taken from a human donor. CDR3 DNA: TGTGCCATCAGTGAGTCTCCCCACGAGCAGTACTTC. Encoded protein: CAISESPHEQYF.